A single sample is the source of the 28 T cell receptor beta chains below, sequenced in a study of T cells in Graves' hyperthyroidism and ophthalmopathy. TCR beta CDR3 regions were amplified from RNA transcripts. Initially, a first-round RT-PCR of the TCR CDR3 employed the HTBI primer set. MiXCR, run by TCRdb on the multiplex PCR reads, gives a single entry per CDR3 protein. The sample shows around 350,000 distinct CDR3 sequences, approximately 18% of them seen only once. Sequencing was done on a sample of blood. Source of these receptors: a young woman with Graves' hyperthyroidism that later progressed to Graves' ophthalmopathy.

The rearrangement joins TRBV2 to TRBJ2-1, with TRBD1 identical over 12 bases. J was trimmed by 6 bases and V by 6 bases; bases with no gene match: 12. Germline V lookup: CDR1 SNHLY, CDR2 FYNNEI. The CDR3 is 17 amino acids. CDR3 sequence: CASSWGRGDRGRNEQFF. CDR3 in DNA: TGTGCCAGCAGCTGGGGCCGGGGGGACAGGGGGCGCAATGAGCAGTTCTTC.

J is TRBJ2-7 and V is TRBV6-5; 8 nucleotides line up with TRBD2. CDR1 and CDR2 from the germline V gene are MNHEY and SVGAGI. J lost 5 bases, V lost 2 bases, and 5 bases had no gene match. The CDR3 contains 14 residues. The DNA of the CDR3 is TGTGCCAGCAGTTACGATGCGGGAGGTCACGAGCAGTACTTC. Residues: CASSYDAGGHEQYF.

V and J are TRBV20-1 and TRBJ2-1; D is possibly TRBD2 (5 bases). V was cut by 0 bases and J by 0 bases, with 15 bases left in between. Germline values: CDR1 DFQATT, CDR2 SNEGSKA (reference sequence). The CDR3 runs 17 residues. Here the CDR3 DNA reads TGCAGTGCTAGAGATAGTGGGCGGGCAGGCTCCTACAATGAGCAGTTCTTC. It specifies CSARDSGRAGSYNEQFF.

This clonotype was seen at least ten times. Mismatch with germline at one junction end may stem from a read error. For the CDR3, the DNA is TGTACCAGCAGTGAAGAGCGGGGAGATTACAATGAGCAGTTCTTC. Translating it yields CTSSEERGDYNEQFF. This chain uses TRBV2 with TRBJ2-1, with TRBD2 matching over 7 bases. The CDR3 is made up of 15 amino acids. Per the germline V gene, CDR1 is SNHLY and CDR2 is FYNNEI.

This clonotype was observed many times. The V call is TRBV18, the J call TRBJ2-3; TRBD1 or TRBD2 may be the D gene (5 bases each). The germline V and J ends were trimmed by 5 bases and 5 bases, with 20 bases remaining between them. Germline CDR1 and CDR2: KGHSH and LQKENI. The CDR3 is 16 amino acids. The CDR3 here is CASSESRDGYLDTQYF. For the CDR3, the DNA is TGTGCCAGCTCAGAATCTCGGGACGGCTATTTAGATACGCAGTATTTT.

As to this clonotype: This could be a read error, since a much larger clone is one nucleotide away. V gene TRBV28 combines with J gene TRBJ2-7, with D tentatively TRBD1 (7 bases). CDR3 length equals 15 residues. Germline CDR1 reads MDHEN; CDR2 reads SYDVKM. The CDR3 protein is CATKGGTAHSYERYF. The DNA for the CDR3 is TGTGCCACCAAGGGCGGGACAGCCCATTCCTACGAGCGGTACTTC.

The table lists this clonotype with many counts. The V and J genes are TRBV6-1 and TRBJ2-1; 10 bases align to TRBD2. The V segment lost 6 bases and the J segment 6 bases; nucleotides outside the gene matches: 11. The germline V gene has CDR1 MNHNS and CDR2 SASEGT. This CDR3 has 16 residues. CDR3: CASRTIAGGPFNEQFF. CDR3 DNA: TGTGCCAGCAGAACTATAGCGGGGGGTCCCTTCAATGAGCAGTTCTTC.

This clonotype occurred many times. V and J are TRBV11-2 and TRBJ1-5; no clear D. CDR3 length equals 14 residues. Germline values: CDR1 SGHAT, CDR2 FQNNGV. The germline V and J ends were trimmed by 5 bases and 1 base, with 9 bases remaining between them. The CDR3 DNA follows: TGTGCCAGCAGCCGGGGTTTGAGCAATCAGCCCCAGCATTTT. Its protein is CASSRGLSNQPQHF. Combining the CDR3 with reference TRBV11-2 and TRBJ1-5 gives the whole variable domain EAGVAQSPRYKIIEKRQSVAFWCNPISGHATLYWYQQILGQGPKLLIQFQNNGVVDDSQLPKDRFSAERLKGVDSTLKIQPAKLEDSAVYLCASSRGLSNQPQHFGDGTRLSIL.

This clonotype was seen only a few times. The rearrangement uses TRBV7-9 and TRBJ1-5; TRBD1 aligns across 9 bases. Per the germline V gene, CDR1 is SEHNR and CDR2 is FQNEAQ (reference sequence). The length of the CDR3 is 14 residues. J gave up 2 bases and V 6 bases, and 2 bases lay outside the gene matches. The CDR3 loop is CASSTGGGNQPQHF. CDR3 in DNA: TGTGCCAGCAGTACAGGGGGCGGCAATCAGCCCCAGCATTTT.

This clonotype was counted many times. V and J are TRBV24-1 and TRBJ2-1, with no clear D. The CDR3 contains 13 residues. Trimming took 8 bases from V and 6 from J, leaving 13 bases between them. Germline loops: CDR1 KGHDR, CDR2 SFDVKD. The CDR3 is CATTTGPLNEQFF. CDR3 sequence (DNA): TGTGCCACCACTACCGGACCGCTCAATGAGCAGTTCTTC.

This clonotype was picked up many times. The V call is TRBV28, the J call TRBJ1-2; D not certain. This CDR3 spans 14 amino acids. Per germline, CDR1 MDHEN and CDR2 SYDVKM. V lost 3 bases and J lost 4, with 12 bases in between. The CDR3 spells CASSFSRGAYGYTF. CDR3 DNA sequence: TGTGCCAGCAGTTTTAGTAGAGGTGCCTATGGCTACACCTTC.

Many counts were recorded for this clonotype. The genes are TRBV7-9 and TRBJ1-2, with 10 bases that match TRBD1. The CDR3 is made up of 16 amino acids. V gave up 4 bases and J gave up 4 bases; unmatched junction bases: 9. Germline CDR1 reads SEHNR; CDR2 reads FQNEAQ (reference sequence). In DNA form, the CDR3 reads TGTGCCAGCAGCTCCGTCGACAGGGGGCTTTTCTATGGCTACACCTTC. Its translation: CASSSVDRGLFYGYTF.

The V gene is TRBV25-1, the J gene TRBJ2-3; TRBD1 matches 7 bases. The CDR3 totals 15 residues. The V segment lost 2 bases and the J segment 4 bases; nucleotides outside the gene matches: 6. Germline values: CDR1 MGHDK, CDR2 SYGVNS. For the CDR3, the DNA is TGTGCCAGCAGTGAAGAAACAGGGGAGCCAGATACGCAGTATTTT. Translating gives CASSEETGEPDTQYF.

A few counts support this clonotype. The chain joins TRBV7-9 to TRBJ2-1; tentatively, D is TRBD1 (6 bases). The ends were cut back, 3 bases at V and 2 bases at J, with 14 bases in the middle. Germline-derived CDR1 and CDR2 are SEHNR and FQNEAQ (reference sequence). The CDR3 totals 16 residues. The CDR3 nucleotides read TGTGCCAGCAGCTTCTTTCAGGGACACACCTACAATGAGCAGTTCTTC. It encodes CASSFFQGHTYNEQFF.

This clonotype was counted ten times or more. This chain uses TRBV6-2 or TRBV6-3 with TRBJ2-3; 9 positions agree with TRBD2. Germline CDR1 and CDR2: MNHEY and SVGEGT. The CDR3 runs 16 residues. J was trimmed by 0 bases and V by 5 bases; bases with no gene match: 6. In nucleotides, the CDR3 is TGTGCCAGCAGTCCCTTAGCGGGAGCTAGCACAGATACGCAGTATTTT. The encoded protein is CASSPLAGASTDTQYF.

This clonotype was counted only a few times. This chain links TRBV25-1 with TRBJ2-3; the match to TRBD2 covers 12 bases. CDR1 MGHDK and CDR2 SYGVNS come from the germline V gene. This CDR3 has 16 amino acids. Trimming at V came to 5 bases and at J to 6 bases, leaving 9 bases not matched to a gene. CDR3 protein: CASSNLGLAGMDTQYF. The CDR3, as DNA: TGTGCCAGCAGTAACCTAGGACTAGCGGGGATGGATACGCAGTATTTT.

This clonotype was recorded at least ten times. This chain joins TRBV18 and TRBJ1-3, with 7 bases aligning to TRBD1. In germline, CDR1 is KGHSH, CDR2 LQKENI. V lost 3 bases and J lost 7; bases outside the gene matches: 6. This CDR3 has 14 amino acids. CDR3 in amino acids: CASSPPGQRNTIYF. CDR3 coding DNA: TGTGCCAGCTCACCGCCGGGACAGAGGAACACCATATATTTT.

This clonotype was seen more than once but under ten times. The V and J genes are TRBV6-1 and TRBJ2-3; 12 bases are shared with TRBD2. Germline V gene lookup returns CDR1 MNHNS and CDR2 SASEGT. With V trimmed by 6 bases and J by 2 bases, 6 bases remained unmatched. The CDR3 runs to 16 residues. CDR3 residues: CASSRLAGAFTDTQYF. For the CDR3, the DNA is TGTGCCAGCAGCAGACTAGCGGGGGCCTTCACAGATACGCAGTATTTT.

A few counts support this clonotype. The chain uses TRBV6-2 or TRBV6-3 and TRBJ1-4; D is possibly TRBD1 (5 bases). The V end lost 6 bases, the J end lost 10 bases, and 21 bases lay between the germline ends. The CDR3 is 15 amino acids. CDR1 and CDR2 (germline): MNHEY, SVGEGT. CDR3 protein: CASRAPGSGVGKLFF. CDR3 DNA: TGTGCCAGCAGGGCCCCAGGGTCCGGAGTTGGAAAACTGTTTTTT.

There are many counts of this clonotype. The gene calls are TRBV20-1 and TRBJ2-1; TRBD2 matches at 10 bases. The ends lost 0 bases at V and 5 bases at J; junction bases unmatched: 7. From germline, CDR1 is DFQATT and CDR2 SNEGSKA (reference sequence). This CDR3 has 16 residues. The CDR3 protein is CSARDRSGRGNNEQFF. The CDR3 nucleotides read TGCAGTGCTAGAGATCGGAGCGGGAGGGGGAACAATGAGCAGTTCTTC.

The CDR3 DNA follows: TGTGCCAGCAGCTTCGCGCTACAGGGTTTAGGGCAGTTCTTC. This translates into CASSFALQGLGQFF. This chain uses TRBV11-2 with TRBJ2-1, with D possibly TRBD1 on 6 matching bases. This CDR3 is built from 14 residues. The V gene lost 3 bases and the J gene lost 12 bases, with 18 bases spanning the gap. Germline values: CDR1 SGHAT, CDR2 FQNNGV.

This clonotype was picked up many times. This chain uses TRBV28 with TRBJ1-1, with a possible D match to TRBD1 (5 bases). Trimming took 10 bases from V and 5 from J, leaving 17 bases between them. The germline V gene has CDR1 MDHEN and CDR2 SYDVKM. CDR3 length: 13 residues. The CDR3 protein is CATVFGDQTEAFF. In nucleotides, the CDR3 is TGTGCCACCGTTTTTGGGGACCAAACTGAAGCTTTCTTT.

This clonotype was counted ten times or more. The V call is TRBV10-2, the J call TRBJ2-7; D is perhaps TRBD1 (6 bases). Germline lookup yields CDR1 WSHSY and CDR2 SAAADI. The V end was cut by 4 bases, the J end by 2 bases, with 12 bases between. The CDR3 is 14 amino acids. DNA for the CDR3: TGCGCCAGCAGTGGTGGGACACCGACCTACGAGCAGTACTTC. Residues: CASSGGTPTYEQYF.

The CDR3 region is CASSDRSSGANVLTF. The CDR3 DNA sequence: TGTGCCAGCAGTGACCGGAGCTCTGGGGCCAACGTCCTGACTTTC. The rearrangement uses TRBV6-1 and TRBJ2-6; D remains ambiguous. The CDR3 totals 15 residues. V lost 3 bases and J lost 0, with 6 bases in between. Germline CDR1 reads MNHNS; CDR2 reads SASEGT.

This clonotype was seen a few times. The gene calls are TRBV18 and TRBJ1-4; a possible D gene is TRBD1 (5 bases). V lost 0 bases and J lost 3, with 8 bases in between. CDR1 KGHSH and CDR2 LQKENI come from the germline V gene. The CDR3 loop spans 15 amino acids. For the CDR3, the DNA is TGTGCCAGCTCACCACCGGACATATCTAATGAAAAACTGTTTTTT. The encoded protein is CASSPPDISNEKLFF.

Of note for this clonotype: One end of the junction fails to match germline, which may point to a read error. The chain recombines TRBV15 with TRBJ2-5; D gene unclear. The CDR3 contains 14 residues. Looked up from germline, CDR1 is LNHNV and CDR2 is YYDKDF (reference sequence). CDR3 sequence reads: CTTSREQPGETQYF. The CDR3 DNA is TGTACCACCAGCAGAGAGCAGCCCGGGGAGACCCAGTACTTC.

The chain carries TRBV5-1 and TRBJ1-5; D is unclear. Germline values: CDR1 SGHRS, CDR2 YFSETQ. This CDR3 has 13 amino acids. Trimming pared 5 bases from V and 4 bases from J, leaving 10 bases between. CDR3 residues: CASSFQQNQPQHF. The CDR3 DNA follows: TGCGCCAGCAGTTTTCAACAGAATCAGCCCCAGCATTTT.

With respect to this clonotype: A much larger clone differs from this one at a single base, so this may be a read error. This chain links TRBV5-8 with TRBJ2-5, with TRBD1 identical over 7 bases. The V gene's germline CDR1 is SGHTS and CDR2 YDEGEE. Trimming removed 6 bases from V and 5 bases from J; junction bases left unmatched: 16. The CDR3 contains 16 residues. The CDR3 DNA is TGTGCCAGCACCCCCGGTGTACAGGGGAGCGTCGAGACCCAGTACTTC. It translates to CASTPGVQGSVETQYF.